The clone carrying this T cell receptor beta chain has ten or more counts. Its antigen is unidentified. Study-wide findings and caveats: In terms of TCR gene usage, tumor memory CD4+ T cells clustered together with blood and lymph node memory CD4+ cells, as well as with lymph node naive CD4+ cells.

TCRdb re-called the 5' RACE reads with MiXCR, one entry per CDR3 protein. The sample lists 53,000 or so distinct CDR3 sequences, around 24% seen once, with approximately 3.3% in the top ten. Germline values: CDR1 DFQATT, CDR2 SNEGSKA (reference sequence). With 6 bases clipped from V and 2 bases from J, the junction kept 10 bases outside the gene matches. The CDR3 sequence is 14 residues long. The chain combines TRBV20-1 with TRBJ2-7; TRBD1 agrees at 7 bases. Source material: tumor-infiltrating naive CD4+ T cells sorted from the breast tumor. Subset denoted: naive CD4+ T cells, CD4+CD45RA+CD25-. This TCR derives from a female donor with breast cancer. The chain's CDR3 is CSAPLPRGTYEQYF. The CDR3, as DNA: TGCAGTGCCCCCTTACCCAGGGGGACCTACGAGCAGTACTTC.